This passage covers 3 T cell receptor beta chains from one sample sequenced in a study of blood T cells in healthy people across ages. A second roughly 6 to 11 cycle PCR used barcoded and J-beta primers. Using its own MiXCR run on the 5' RACE reads, TCRdb lists one record per CDR3 protein. The table includes just under 750,000 distinct CDR3 sequences, about 20% detected once. Sequenced material: blood. The receptor set was obtained from a man aged 65 to 85 in good health.

In this sample, this clonotype turned up a few times. This chain uses TRBV12-3 or TRBV12-4 with TRBJ2-1; a weak D match, TRBD2 (6 bases). This CDR3 is built from 15 residues. Trimming removed 7 bases at V and 5 bases at J, with 18 bases between. The CDR3 protein is CASTLGPGVNNEQFF. The DNA for the CDR3 is TGTGCCAGCACCTTGGGACCGGGAGTTAACAATGAGCAGTTCTTC.

This clonotype was seen a handful of times. V and J are TRBV28 and TRBJ1-1; the D gene is possibly TRBD1 (6 bases). V lost 5 bases, J lost 6 bases, and 16 bases lay in between. The CDR3 runs 14 residues. Germline V gives CDR1 MDHEN, CDR2 SYDVKM. CDR3 sequence (DNA): TGTGCCAGCAGTCCCCTGGGGGCCGTTGCTGAAGCTTTCTTT. Translating gives CASSPLGAVAEAFF.

This chain connects TRBV24-1 to TRBJ2-5; D might be TRBD1 (5 bases). Per germline, CDR1 KGHDR and CDR2 SFDVKD. This CDR3 contains 14 residues. The germline V and J ends were trimmed by 4 bases and 5 bases, with 13 bases remaining between them. The DNA for the CDR3 is TGTGCCACCAGTGAGGGGCCTTTTCGGGAGACCCAGTACTTC. Protein product: CATSEGPFRETQYF.